The clone carrying this TCR beta chain has at least ten counts. Its antigen is unidentified. This sample is drawn from a study of identical twins. TCRdb processed the 5' RACE reads anew with MiXCR; each CDR3 protein has one entry. The sample carries fewer than 350,000 distinct CDR3 sequences, more than 6.5% recorded once. The CDR3 has 13 amino acids. V lost 5 bases and J 4 bases, leaving 10 bases between the germline ends. Germline V gives CDR1 SGDLS, CDR2 YYNGEE. Findings of the study overall: For monozygotic twins, models underestimated out-of-frame TCR alpha sharing.

These data are also associated with another study on yellow fever vaccine responses in identical twins.

Material: memory (CD45RO+) T cells sorted from blood. This receptor was identified in a woman aged 18-29 years in good health. The rearrangement joins TRBV9 to TRBJ1-5; no clear D gene. Written as DNA, the CDR3 is TGTGCCAGCAGTCCTAGCGAGAATCAGCCCCAGCATTTT. It specifies CASSPSENQPQHF. The full variable domain, completed using reference TRBV9 and TRBJ1-5, is DSGVTQTPKHLITATGQRVTLRCSPRSGDLSVYWYQQSLDQGLQFLIQYYNGEERAKGNILERFSAQQFPDLHSELNLSSLELGDSALYFCASSPSENQPQHFGDGTRLSIL.